A single T cell receptor (beta chain) is shown here with its context. This sample stems from a study of blood T cell repertoires in COVID-19. As for the study in general: Nucleic acid was either cDNA or gDNA, and it came from T cells, B-cell-depleted T cells, or PBMCs.

The assay was immunoSEQ multiplex PCR, and TCRdb's table has in-frame clones only and misses some. The sample records 200,000 to 300,000 clones, roughly 80% being singletons. V lost 5 bases to trimming and J lost 6 bases; unmatched junction nucleotides: 5. This CDR3 is built from 15 residues. Germline CDR1 and CDR2: SGHTA and FQGNSA. This TCR was sampled from a woman at least 80 years old with acute or convalescent COVID-19. The chain carries TRBV7-2 and TRBJ2-3; TRBD2 matches at 13 bases. Input material: peripheral blood. Here the CDR3 reads CASSHTSGGADTQYF. CDR3 bases: TGTGCCAGCAGCCATACTAGCGGGGGGGCCGATACGCAGTATTTT.